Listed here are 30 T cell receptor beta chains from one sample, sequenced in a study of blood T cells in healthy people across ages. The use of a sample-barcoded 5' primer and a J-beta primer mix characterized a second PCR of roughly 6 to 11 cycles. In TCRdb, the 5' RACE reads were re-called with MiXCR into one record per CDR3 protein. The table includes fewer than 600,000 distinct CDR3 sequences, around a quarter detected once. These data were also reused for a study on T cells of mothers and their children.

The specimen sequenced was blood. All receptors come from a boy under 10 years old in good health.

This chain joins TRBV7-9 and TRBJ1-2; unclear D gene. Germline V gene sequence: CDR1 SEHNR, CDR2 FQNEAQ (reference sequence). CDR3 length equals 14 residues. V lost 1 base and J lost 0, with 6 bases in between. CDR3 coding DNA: TGTGCCAGCAGCTTAGGTTCAGCTAACTATGGCTACACCTTC. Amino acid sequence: CASSLGSANYGYTF.

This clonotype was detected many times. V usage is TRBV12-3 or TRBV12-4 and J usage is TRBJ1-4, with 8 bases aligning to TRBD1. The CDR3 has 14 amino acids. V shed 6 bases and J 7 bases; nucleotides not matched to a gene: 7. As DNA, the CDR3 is TGTGCCAGCAGCCCGACAGGGGCGGCTGAAAAACTGTTTTTT. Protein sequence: CASSPTGAAEKLFF.

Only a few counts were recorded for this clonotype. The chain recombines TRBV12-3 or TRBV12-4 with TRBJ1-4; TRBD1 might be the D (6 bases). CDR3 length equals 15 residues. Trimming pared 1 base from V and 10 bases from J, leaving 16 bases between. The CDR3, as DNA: TGTGCCAGCAGTTTAGTAACCGGGACAATCGGAAAACTGTTTTTT. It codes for CASSLVTGTIGKLFF.

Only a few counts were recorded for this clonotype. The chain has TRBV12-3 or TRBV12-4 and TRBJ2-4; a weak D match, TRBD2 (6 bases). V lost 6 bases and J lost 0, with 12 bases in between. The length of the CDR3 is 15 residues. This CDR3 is CASSSSGLAKNIQYF. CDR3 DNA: TGTGCCAGCAGCAGTAGCGGACTAGCCAAAAACATTCAGTACTTC.

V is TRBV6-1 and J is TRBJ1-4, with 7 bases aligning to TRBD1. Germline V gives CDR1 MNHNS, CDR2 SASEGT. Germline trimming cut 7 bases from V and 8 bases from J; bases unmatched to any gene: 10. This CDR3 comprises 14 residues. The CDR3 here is CASIQDRVREKLFF. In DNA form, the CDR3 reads TGTGCCAGCATTCAAGACAGGGTGAGGGAAAAACTGTTTTTT.

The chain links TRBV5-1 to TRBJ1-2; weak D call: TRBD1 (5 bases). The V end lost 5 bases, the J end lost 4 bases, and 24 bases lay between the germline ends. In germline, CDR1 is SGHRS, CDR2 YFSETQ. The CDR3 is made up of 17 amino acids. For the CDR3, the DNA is TGCGCCAGCAGTCGAATAAACCCTGGACACACGATCTATGGCTACACCTTC. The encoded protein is CASSRINPGHTIYGYTF.

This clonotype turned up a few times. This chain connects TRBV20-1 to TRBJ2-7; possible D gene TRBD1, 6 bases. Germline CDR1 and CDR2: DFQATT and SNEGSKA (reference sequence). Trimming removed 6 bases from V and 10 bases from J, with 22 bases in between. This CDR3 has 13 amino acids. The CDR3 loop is CSALGATGEAQYF. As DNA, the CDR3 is TGCAGTGCCCTGGGGGCTACGGGTGAGGCCCAGTACTTC.

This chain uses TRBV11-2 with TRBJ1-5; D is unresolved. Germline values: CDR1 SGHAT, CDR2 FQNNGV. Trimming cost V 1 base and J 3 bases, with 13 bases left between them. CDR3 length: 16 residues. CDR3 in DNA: TGTGCCAGCAGCTTAGGACCCCCGGGTCCCAATCAGCCCCAGCATTTT. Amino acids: CASSLGPPGPNQPQHF.

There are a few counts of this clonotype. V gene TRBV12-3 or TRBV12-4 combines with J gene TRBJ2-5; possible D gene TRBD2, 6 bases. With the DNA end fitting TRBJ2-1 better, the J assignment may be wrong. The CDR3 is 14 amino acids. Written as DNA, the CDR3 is TGTGCCAGCAGTTTGGGGGGACGAGTGGATGAGCAGTTCTTC. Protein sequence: CASSLGGRVDEQFF.

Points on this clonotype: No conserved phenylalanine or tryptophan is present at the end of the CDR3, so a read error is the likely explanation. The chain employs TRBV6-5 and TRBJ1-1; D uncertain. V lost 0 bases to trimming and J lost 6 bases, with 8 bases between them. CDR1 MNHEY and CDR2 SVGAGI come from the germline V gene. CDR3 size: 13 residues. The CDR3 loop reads CASSYSGSSEAFL. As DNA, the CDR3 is TGTGCCAGCAGTTACTCGGGTAGCTCTGAAGCTTTCCTT.

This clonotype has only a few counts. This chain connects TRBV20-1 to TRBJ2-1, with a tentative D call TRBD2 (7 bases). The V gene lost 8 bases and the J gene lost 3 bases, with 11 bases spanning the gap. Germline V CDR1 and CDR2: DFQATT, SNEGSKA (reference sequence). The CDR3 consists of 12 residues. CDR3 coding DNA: TGCAGTAAGGGGGGGAGCTACAATGAGCAGTTCTTC. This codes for CSKGGSYNEQFF.

CDR3: CASSDPAGVETQYF. The CDR3 nucleotides are TGTGCCAGCAGTGATCCAGCGGGAGTCGAGACCCAGTACTTC. The chain uses TRBV25-1 and TRBJ2-5; the match to TRBD2 covers 8 bases. This CDR3 is 14 amino acids long. V dropped 3 bases and J dropped 5; count of bases not matched to a gene: 5. CDR1 MGHDK and CDR2 SYGVNS come from the germline V gene. The full variable domain, in which reference TRBV25-1 and TRBJ2-5 provide the parts outside the CDR3, is EADIYQTPRYLVIGTGKKITLECSQTMGHDKMYWYQQDPGMELHLIHYSYGVNSTEKGDLSSESTVSRIRTEHFPLTLESARPSHTSQYLCASSDPAGVETQYFGPGTRLLVL.

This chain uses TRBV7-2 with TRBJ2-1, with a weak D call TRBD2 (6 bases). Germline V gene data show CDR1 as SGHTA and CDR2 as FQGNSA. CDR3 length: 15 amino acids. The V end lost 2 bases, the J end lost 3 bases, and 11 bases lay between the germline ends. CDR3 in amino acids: CASSLIGGVYNEQFF. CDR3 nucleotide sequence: TGTGCCAGCAGCTTAATTGGCGGGGTCTACAATGAGCAGTTCTTC. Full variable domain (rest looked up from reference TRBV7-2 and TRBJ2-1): GAGVSQSPSNKVTEKGKDVELRCDPISGHTALYWYRQSLGQGLEFLIYFQGNSAPDKSGLPSDRFSAERTGGSVSTLTIQRTQQEDSAVYLCASSLIGGVYNEQFFGPGTRLTVL.

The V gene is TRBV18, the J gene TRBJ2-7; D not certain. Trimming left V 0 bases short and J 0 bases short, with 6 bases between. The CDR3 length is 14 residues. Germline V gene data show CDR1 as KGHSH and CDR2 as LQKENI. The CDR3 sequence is CASSPPGFSYEQYF. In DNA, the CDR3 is TGTGCCAGCTCACCACCGGGCTTCTCCTACGAGCAGTACTTC.

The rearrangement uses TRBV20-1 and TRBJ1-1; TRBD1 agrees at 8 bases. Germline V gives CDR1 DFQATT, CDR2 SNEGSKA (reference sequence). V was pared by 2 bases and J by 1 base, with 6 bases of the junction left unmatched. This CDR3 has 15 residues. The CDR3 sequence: CSARPPGTGNTEAFF. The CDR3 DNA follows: TGCAGTGCTAGACCGCCCGGGACAGGGAACACTGAAGCTTTCTTT.

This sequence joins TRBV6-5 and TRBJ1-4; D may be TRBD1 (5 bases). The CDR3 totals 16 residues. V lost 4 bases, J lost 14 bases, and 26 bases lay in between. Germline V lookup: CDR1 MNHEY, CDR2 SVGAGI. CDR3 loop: CASSCLPDTSGVGLFF. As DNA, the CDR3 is TGTGCCAGCAGTTGCCTACCCGACACGTCGGGGGTCGGGCTGTTTTTT.

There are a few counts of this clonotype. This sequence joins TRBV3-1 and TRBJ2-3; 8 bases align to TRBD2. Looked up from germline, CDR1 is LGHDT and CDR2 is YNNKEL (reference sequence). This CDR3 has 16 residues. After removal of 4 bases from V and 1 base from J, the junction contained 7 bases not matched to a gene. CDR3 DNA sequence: TGTGCCAGCAGCCGCGGGGAGCGGGGGCGCACAGATACGCAGTATTTT. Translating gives CASSRGERGRTDTQYF.

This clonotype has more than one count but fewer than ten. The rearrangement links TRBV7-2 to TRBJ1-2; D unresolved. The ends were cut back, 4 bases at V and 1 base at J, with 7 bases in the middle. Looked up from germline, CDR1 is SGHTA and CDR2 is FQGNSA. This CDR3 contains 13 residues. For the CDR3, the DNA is TGTGCCAGCAGCTCATACAATAACTATGGCTACACCTTC. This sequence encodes CASSSYNNYGYTF.

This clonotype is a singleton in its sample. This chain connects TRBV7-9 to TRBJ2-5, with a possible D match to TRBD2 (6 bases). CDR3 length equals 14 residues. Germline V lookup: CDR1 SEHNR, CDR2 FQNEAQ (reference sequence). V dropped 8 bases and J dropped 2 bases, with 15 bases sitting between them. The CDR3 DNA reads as TGTGCCAGCGGGGGGAGACACGGGCAAGAGACCCAGTACTTC. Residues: CASGGRHGQETQYF.

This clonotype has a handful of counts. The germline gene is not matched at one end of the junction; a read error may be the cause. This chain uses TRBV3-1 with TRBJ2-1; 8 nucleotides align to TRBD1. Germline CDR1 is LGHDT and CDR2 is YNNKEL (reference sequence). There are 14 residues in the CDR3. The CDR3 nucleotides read TGCGCCAGCAGCCCCAGGGGGCTGTACAATGAGCAGTTCTTC. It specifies CASSPRGLYNEQFF.

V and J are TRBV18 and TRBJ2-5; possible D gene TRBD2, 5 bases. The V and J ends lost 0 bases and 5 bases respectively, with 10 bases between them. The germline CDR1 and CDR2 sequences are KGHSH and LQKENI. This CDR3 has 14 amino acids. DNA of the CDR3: TGTGCCAGCTCACCACCGATGACTAATGAGACCCAGTACTTC. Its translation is CASSPPMTNETQYF.

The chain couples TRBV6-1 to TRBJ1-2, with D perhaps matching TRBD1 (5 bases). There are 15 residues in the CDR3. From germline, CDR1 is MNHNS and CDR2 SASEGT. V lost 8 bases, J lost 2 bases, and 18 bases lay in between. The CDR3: CASHRGARPNYGYTF. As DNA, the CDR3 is TGTGCCAGCCACAGAGGGGCCCGACCGAACTATGGCTACACCTTC.

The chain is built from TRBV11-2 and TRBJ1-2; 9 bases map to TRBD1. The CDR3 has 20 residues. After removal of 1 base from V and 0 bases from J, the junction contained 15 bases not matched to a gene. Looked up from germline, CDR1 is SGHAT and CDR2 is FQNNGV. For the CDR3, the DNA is TGTGCCAGCAGCTTAGCCCCGAAGGGACAGGGTCGGGATACTAACTATGGCTACACCTTC. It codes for CASSLAPKGQGRDTNYGYTF.

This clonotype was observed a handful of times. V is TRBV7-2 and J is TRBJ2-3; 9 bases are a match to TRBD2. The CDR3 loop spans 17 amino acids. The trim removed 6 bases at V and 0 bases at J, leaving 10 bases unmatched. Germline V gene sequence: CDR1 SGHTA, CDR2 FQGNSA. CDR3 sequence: CASRLNPGLASTDTQYF. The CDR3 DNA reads TGTGCCAGCAGACTTAACCCGGGACTAGCAAGCACAGATACGCAGTATTTT.

CDR3 loop: CASSQLGTDTQYF. The CDR3 DNA reads as TGTGCCAGCAGCCAACTTGGAACAGATACGCAGTATTTT. The chain is built from TRBV3-1 and TRBJ2-3, with D unclear. V lost 2 bases and J 3 bases, leaving 6 bases between the germline ends. CDR3 length: 13 amino acids. The germline gives CDR1 LGHDT, CDR2 YNNKEL (reference sequence).

CDR3 residues: CASSPVGSGNTIYF. DNA for the CDR3: TGTGCCAGCAGCCCCGTGGGCTCTGGAAACACCATATATTTT. The chain joins TRBV7-2 to TRBJ1-3; D remains unclear. The germline V and J ends were trimmed by 5 bases and 0 bases, with 8 bases remaining between them. The CDR3 runs 14 residues. Germline CDR1 and CDR2: SGHTA and FQGNSA.

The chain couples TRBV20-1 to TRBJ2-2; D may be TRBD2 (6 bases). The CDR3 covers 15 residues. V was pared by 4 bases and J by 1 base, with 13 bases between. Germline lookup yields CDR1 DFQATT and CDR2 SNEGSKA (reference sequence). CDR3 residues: CSAIYSGENTGELFF. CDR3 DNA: TGCAGTGCTATCTATAGCGGAGAGAACACCGGGGAGCTGTTTTTT.

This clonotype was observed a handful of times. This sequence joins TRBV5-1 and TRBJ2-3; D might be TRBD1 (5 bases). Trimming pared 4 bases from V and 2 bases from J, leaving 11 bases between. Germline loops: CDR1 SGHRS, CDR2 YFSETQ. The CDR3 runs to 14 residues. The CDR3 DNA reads TGCGCCAGCAGCCTGGACAAGCACACAGATACGCAGTATTTT. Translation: CASSLDKHTDTQYF.

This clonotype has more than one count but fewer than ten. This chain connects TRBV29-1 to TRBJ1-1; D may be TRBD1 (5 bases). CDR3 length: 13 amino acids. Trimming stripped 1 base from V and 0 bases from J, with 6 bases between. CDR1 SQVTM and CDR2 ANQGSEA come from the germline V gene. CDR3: CSVEGGMNTEAFF. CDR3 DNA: TGCAGCGTTGAAGGGGGGATGAACACTGAAGCTTTCTTT.

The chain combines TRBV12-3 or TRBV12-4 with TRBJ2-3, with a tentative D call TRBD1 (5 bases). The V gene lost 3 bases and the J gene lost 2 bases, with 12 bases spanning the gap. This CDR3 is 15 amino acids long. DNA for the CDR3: TGTGCCAGCAGTTTCGGCAGGGTGGTCACAGATACGCAGTATTTT. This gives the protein CASSFGRVVTDTQYF.